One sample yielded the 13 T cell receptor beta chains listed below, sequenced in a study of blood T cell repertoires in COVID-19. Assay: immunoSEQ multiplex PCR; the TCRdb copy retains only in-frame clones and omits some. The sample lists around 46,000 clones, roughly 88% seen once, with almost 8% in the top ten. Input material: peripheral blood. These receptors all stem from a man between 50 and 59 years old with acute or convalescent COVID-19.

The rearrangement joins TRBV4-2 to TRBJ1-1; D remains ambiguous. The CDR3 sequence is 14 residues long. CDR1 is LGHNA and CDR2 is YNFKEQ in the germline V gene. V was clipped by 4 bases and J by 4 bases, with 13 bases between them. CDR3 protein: CASSPSVGGTEAFF. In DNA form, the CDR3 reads TGTGCCAGCAGCCCCTCGGTTGGTGGCACTGAAGCTTTCTTT.

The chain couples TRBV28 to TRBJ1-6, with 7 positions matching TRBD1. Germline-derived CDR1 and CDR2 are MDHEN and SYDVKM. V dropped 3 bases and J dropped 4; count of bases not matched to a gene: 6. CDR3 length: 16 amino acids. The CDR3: CASSFGQEGYNSPLHF. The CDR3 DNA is TGTGCCAGCAGTTTCGGACAGGAGGGGTATAATTCACCCCTCCACTTT.

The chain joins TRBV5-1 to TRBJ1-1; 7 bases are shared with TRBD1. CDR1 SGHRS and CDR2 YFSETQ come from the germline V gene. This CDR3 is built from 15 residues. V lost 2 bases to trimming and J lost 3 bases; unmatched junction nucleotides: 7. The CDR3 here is CASSLYGQGDTEAFF. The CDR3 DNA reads TGCGCCAGCAGCTTATACGGGCAGGGGGACACTGAAGCTTTCTTT.

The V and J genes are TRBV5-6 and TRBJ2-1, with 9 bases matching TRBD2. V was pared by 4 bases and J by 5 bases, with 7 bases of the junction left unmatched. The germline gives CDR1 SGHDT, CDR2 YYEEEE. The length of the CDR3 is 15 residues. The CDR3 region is CASSRLADTNNEQFF. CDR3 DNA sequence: TGTGCCAGCAGCCGACTAGCGGACACCAACAATGAGCAGTTCTTC.

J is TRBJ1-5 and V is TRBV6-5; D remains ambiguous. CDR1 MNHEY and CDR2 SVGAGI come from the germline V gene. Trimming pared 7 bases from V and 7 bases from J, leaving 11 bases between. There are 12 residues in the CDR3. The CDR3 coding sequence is TGTGCCAGCAATTTCGGAGGGCAGCCCCAGCATTTT. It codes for CASNFGGQPQHF.

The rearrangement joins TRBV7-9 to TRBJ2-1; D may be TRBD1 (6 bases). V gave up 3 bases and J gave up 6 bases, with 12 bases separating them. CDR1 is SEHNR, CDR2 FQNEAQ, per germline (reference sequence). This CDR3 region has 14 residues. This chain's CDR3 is CASSFTRDINEQFF. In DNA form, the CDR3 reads TGTGCCAGCAGCTTCACCAGGGACATCAATGAGCAGTTCTTC. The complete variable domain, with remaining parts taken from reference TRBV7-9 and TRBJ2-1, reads DTGVSQNPRHKITKRGQNVTFRCDPISEHNRLYWYRQTLGQGPEFLTYFQNEAQLEKSRLLSDRFSAERPKGSFSTLEIQRTEQGDSAMYLCASSFTRDINEQFFGPGTRLTVL.

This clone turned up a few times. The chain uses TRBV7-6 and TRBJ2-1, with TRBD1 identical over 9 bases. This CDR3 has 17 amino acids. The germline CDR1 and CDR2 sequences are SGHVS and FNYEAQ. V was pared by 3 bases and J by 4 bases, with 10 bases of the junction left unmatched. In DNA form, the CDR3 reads TGTGCCAGCAGCTTTAGAGGAACCGGGACAGGGTACAATGAGCAGTTCTTC. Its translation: CASSFRGTGTGYNEQFF.

The CDR3 loop is CASSGASTDTQYF. The CDR3 DNA reads as TGCGCCAGCAGTGGGGCTAGCACAGATACGCAGTATTTT. The rearrangement joins TRBV5-1 to TRBJ2-3; D is possibly TRBD1 (5 bases). Germline V gene data show CDR1 as SGHRS and CDR2 as YFSETQ. V lost 5 bases, J lost 0 bases, and 7 bases lay in between. The CDR3 totals 13 residues.

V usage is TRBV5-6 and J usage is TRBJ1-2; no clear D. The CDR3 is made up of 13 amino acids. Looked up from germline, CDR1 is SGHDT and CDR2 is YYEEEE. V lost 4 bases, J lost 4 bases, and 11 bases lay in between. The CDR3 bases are TGTGCCAGCAGCCGCAAATCGGGCTATGGCTACACCTTC. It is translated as CASSRKSGYGYTF.

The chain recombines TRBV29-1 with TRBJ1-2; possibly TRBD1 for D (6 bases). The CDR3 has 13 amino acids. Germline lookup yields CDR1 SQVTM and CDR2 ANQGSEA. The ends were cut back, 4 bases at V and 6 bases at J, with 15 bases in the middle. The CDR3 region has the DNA TGCAGCGTTGGGGGCATACAGGGCGATGGCTACACCTTC. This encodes CSVGGIQGDGYTF.

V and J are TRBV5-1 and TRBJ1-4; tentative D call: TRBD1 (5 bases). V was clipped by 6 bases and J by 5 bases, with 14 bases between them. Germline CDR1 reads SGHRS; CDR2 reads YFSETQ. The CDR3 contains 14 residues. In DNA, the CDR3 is TGCGCCAGCAAACGCGGGACGGGGAATGAAAAACTGTTTTTT. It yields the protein CASKRGTGNEKLFF.

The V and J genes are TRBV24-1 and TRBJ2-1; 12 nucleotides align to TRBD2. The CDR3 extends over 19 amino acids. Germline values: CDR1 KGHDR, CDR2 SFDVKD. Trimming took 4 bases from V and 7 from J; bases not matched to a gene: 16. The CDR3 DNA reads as TGTGCCACCAGTGACCCCGGACTAGCGGGAACTATGGGGCAAAATGAGCAGTTCTTC. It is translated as CATSDPGLAGTMGQNEQFF.

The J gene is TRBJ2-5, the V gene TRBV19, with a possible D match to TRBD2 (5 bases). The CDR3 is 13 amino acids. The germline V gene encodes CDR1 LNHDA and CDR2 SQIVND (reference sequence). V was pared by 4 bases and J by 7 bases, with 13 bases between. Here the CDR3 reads CASSTLAGATQYF. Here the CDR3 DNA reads TGTGCCAGTAGTACTCTAGCCGGAGCGACCCAGTACTTC.